This is a list of T cell receptor beta chains from one sample in a study of T cells after yellow fever vaccination. Each CDR3 protein gets one entry after TCRdb re-called the 5' RACE reads with MiXCR. Of about 300,000 distinct CDR3 sequences listed, approximately 10% were seen once; the top ten hold 3% to 3.5%. This specimen consisted of CD4+ T cells sorted from PBMCs, obtained 5 days after the yellow fever booster vaccination. The source is a man younger than 35 who received the YFV17D yellow fever vaccine. The CDR3 runs from the conserved cysteine through the conserved F or W. A D gene is named only where the DNA matches it firmly. The listing skips clone size in some rows; elsewhere it reads once, few, many or a size class.

DNA: TGTGCCAGCAGCCAAGATTTACTGGACAAAGGGATAGGAGGGAACACTGAAGCTTTCTTT
CDR3: CASSQDLLDKGIGGNTEAFF
D: .
V: TRBV3-1
length: 20
size: few
J: TRBJ1-1

DNA: TGTGCCAGCAGCGTAGGGACAGGGGGCTATCAGCCCCAGCATTTT
CDR3: CASSVGTGGYQPQHF
D: TRBD1
V: TRBV9
length: 15
size: few
J: TRBJ1-5

DNA: TGTGCCAGCAGCCATCCGGGACAGAACACTGAAGCTTTCTTT
CDR3: CASSHPGQNTEAFF
D: .
V: TRBV7-9
length: 14
size: few
J: TRBJ1-1

DNA: TGTGCGTCGGCCCTCGACCGGGAGACCCAGTACTTC
CDR3: CASALDRETQYF
D: .
V: TRBV12-3/TRBV12-4
length: 12
size: .
J: TRBJ2-5

DNA: TGTGCCAGCAGACCGGGACAGGGGGCGCAGGGAAACACCATATATTTT
CDR3: CASRPGQGAQGNTIYF
D: TRBD1
V: TRBV5-5
length: 16
size: .
J: TRBJ1-3

DNA: TGTGCCAGTTCTGACGGAAACTATGGCTACACCTTC
CDR3: CASSDGNYGYTF
D: .
V: TRBV19
length: 12
size: .
J: TRBJ1-2

DNA: TGTGCCAGTAGTAGCCCGGGACTTGGGGCCGGTGAAAAACTGTTTTTT
CDR3: CASSSPGLGAGEKLFF
D: .
V: TRBV19
length: 16
size: few
J: TRBJ1-4

DNA: TGTGCCAGCAGTACTACAGGGCCCTGGGAGACCCAGTACTTC
CDR3: CASSTTGPWETQYF
D: .
V: TRBV28
length: 14
size: many
J: TRBJ2-5

DNA: TGTGCCAGCAGCCAAGATCCGGGACTAGTCGGGAATGAGCAGTTCTTC
CDR3: CASSQDPGLVGNEQFF
D: TRBD2
V: TRBV3-1
length: 16
size: .
J: TRBJ2-1

DNA: TGTGCCAGCTCACCCAGACTGGGACAGGGGGTCCCCTACGAGCAGTACTTC
CDR3: CASSPRLGQGVPYEQYF
D: TRBD1
V: TRBV18
length: 17
size: .
J: TRBJ2-7

DNA: TGCGCCAGCAGCTTGGGCTCGCCGGCCGGAAACACCATATATTTT
CDR3: CASSLGSPAGNTIYF
D: .
V: TRBV5-1
length: 15
size: .
J: TRBJ1-3

DNA: TGTGCCAGCAGCCCAACATACGTGGGGGGCACAAGGGAGACCCAGTACTTC
CDR3: CASSPTYVGGTRETQYF
D: .
V: TRBV7-6
length: 17
size: .
J: TRBJ2-5

DNA: TGTGCCAGCAGCCCGCGACCCCAGGGTATGGGAGGAAACACCATATATTTT
CDR3: CASSPRPQGMGGNTIYF
D: .
V: TRBV7-2
length: 17
size: .
J: TRBJ1-3

DNA: TGTGCCAGCAGCTTCGGCCGGACTGAAGCTTTCTTT
CDR3: CASSFGRTEAFF
D: .
V: TRBV7-2
length: 12
size: few
J: TRBJ1-1

DNA: TGTGCCACCAGTGAAACCGTAGGTGGCTACACCTTC
CDR3: CATSETVGGYTF
D: .
V: TRBV24-1
length: 12
size: .
J: TRBJ1-2

DNA: TGCGCCAGCAGCTTGGCCTCGGCCGGTGCTTCTGGGGCCAACGTCCTGACTTTC
CDR3: CASSLASAGASGANVLTF
D: .
V: TRBV5-1
length: 18
size: few
J: TRBJ2-6

DNA: TGTGCCAGCAGCCCCACCTCTACTAACTATGGCTACACCTTC
CDR3: CASSPTSTNYGYTF
D: .
V: TRBV14
length: 14
size: few
J: TRBJ1-2

DNA: TGTGCCAGCAGTTCCTTAACGGGCCGGGCCCAGTACTTC
CDR3: CASSSLTGRAQYF
D: .
V: TRBV7-2
length: 13
size: .
J: TRBJ2-5

DNA: TGTGCCAGCAGCGGGGGTAGCGGGGGTCCTTACGAGCAGTACTTC
CDR3: CASSGGSGGPYEQYF
D: TRBD2
V: TRBV14
length: 15
size: few
J: TRBJ2-7

DNA: TGTGCCAGCAAGGGGACTCTCTTAAACACCGGGGAGCTGTTTTTT
CDR3: CASKGTLLNTGELFF
D: .
V: TRBV5-6
length: 15
size: once
J: TRBJ2-2

DNA: TGTGCCAGCAGCTTATTACAGGGAGGCAATCAGCCCCAGCATTTT
CDR3: CASSLLQGGNQPQHF
D: .
V: TRBV7-2
length: 15
size: .
J: TRBJ1-5

DNA: TGTGCCAGCTCACCCCCCCCTGGGACCAGTAATGAAAAACTGTTTTTT
CDR3: CASSPPPGTSNEKLFF
D: .
V: TRBV18
length: 16
size: .
J: TRBJ1-4

DNA: TGTGCCAGCAGTTTAGGAGGCGGCGGATCCGAGACCCAGTACTTC
CDR3: CASSLGGGGSETQYF
D: .
V: TRBV12-3/TRBV12-4
length: 15
size: .
J: TRBJ2-5

DNA: TGTGCCAGCAGGACAGGTTCGGGAGGAGAGACCCAGTACTTC
CDR3: CASRTGSGGETQYF
D: .
V: TRBV12-3/TRBV12-4
length: 14
size: .
J: TRBJ2-5